These T cell receptor beta chains were read from a single sample in a study of blood T cell repertoires in COVID-19. The protocol was immunoSEQ multiplex PCR, while the TCRdb copy is restricted to in-frame clones and leaves out a portion. The data show tens of thousands of clones, just over 85% seen once. The sequencing input was peripheral blood. The receptors were gathered from a man aged 70 or older with acute or convalescent COVID-19. Both conserved end residues are part of each CDR3. A D gene is named only where the DNA matches it firmly. Clone size is stated in some rows and not others, as once, few, many or a class when expanded.

size	D	V	J	DNA	CDR3
few	-	TRBV2	TRBJ1-6	TGTGCCAGCAACGCTGACAGCTCCTATAATTCACCCCTCCACTTT	CASNADSSYNSPLHF
-	TRBD2	TRBV4-1	TRBJ2-1	TGCGCCAGCAGCCAATTGGGACTAGCCTATGGAGATGAGCAGTTCTTC	CASSQLGLAYGDEQFF
-	TRBD1	TRBV7-2	TRBJ1-6	TGTGCCAGCAGCTTAGTTCGACAGGGAAATTCACCCCTCCACTTT	CASSLVRQGNSPLHF
-	-	TRBV10-2	TRBJ2-2	TGCGCCAGCAGGGCCGGGACACCACTCACCGGGGAGCTGTTTTTT	CASRAGTPLTGELFF
-	TRBD1	TRBV19	TRBJ1-1	TGTGCCAGTAGTAGCTGGACAGGGGGCTCTGAAGCTTTCTTT	CASSSWTGGSEAFF
-	TRBD1	TRBV11-2	TRBJ2-7	TGTGCCAGCAGCTTCTCCGGGACAGGAGCCTACGAGCAGTACTTC	CASSFSGTGAYEQYF
-	-	TRBV21-1	TRBJ2-1	TGTGCCAGCAGCAAAGACGGGACAGGAGTCTACAATGAGCAGTTCTTC	CASSKDGTGVYNEQFF
-	TRBD2	TRBV11-2	TRBJ2-7	TGTGCCAGCAGCCCTCGCCCAGGGACTAGCGGGAGTTTTGTCGAGCAGTACTTC	CASSPRPGTSGSFVEQYF
-	TRBD2	TRBV6-2/TRBV6-3	TRBJ2-2	TGTGCCAGCAGCCGAGCCGGGACTACGAACACCGGGGAGCTGTTTTTT	CASSRAGTTNTGELFF
-	-	TRBV11-2	TRBJ2-1	TGTGCCAGCAGCTTAGGGAGATCGAATGAGCAGTTCTTC	CASSLGRSNEQFF
-	TRBD1	TRBV9	TRBJ1-1	TGTGCCAGCAGCGCGTTGACAGGGCGGACTGAAGCTTTCTTT	CASSALTGRTEAFF
-	TRBD1	TRBV28	TRBJ1-4	TGTGCCAGCAGTTTGGGACAGGGCATTAATGAAAAACTGTTTTTT	CASSLGQGINEKLFF
-	-	TRBV6-2/TRBV6-3	TRBJ1-2	TGTGCCAGCAGTCCCCGGGGAGGGTCCAACTATGGCTACACCTTC	CASSPRGGSNYGYTF
-	-	TRBV29-1	TRBJ1-2	TGCAGCGTTGCAGAACAGGGAATTTATGGCTACACCTTC	CSVAEQGIYGYTF
-	TRBD1	TRBV30	TRBJ1-2	TGTGCCTGGGAGATATATGGGACAGGGTATGGCTACACCTTC	CAWEIYGTGYGYTF
-	-	TRBV19	TRBJ1-1	TGTGCCAGTAGTTCCTGGGCCTACACTGAAGCTTTCTTT	CASSSWAYTEAFF
-	-	TRBV14	TRBJ1-5	TGTGCCAGCAGCCAAGAAGTCGGACAAGGGCAACTCCAGCCCCAGCATTTT	CASSQEVGQGQLQPQHF
-	TRBD2	TRBV5-1	TRBJ2-7	TGCGCCAGCAGCCTATTTAGCGGGAAGGAGCAGTACTTC	CASSLFSGKEQYF
-	TRBD1	TRBV6-6	TRBJ1-3	TGTGCCAGCAGTTTTCCCCAGGGGGTAAACACCATATATTTT	CASSFPQGVNTIYF
-	-	TRBV6-6	TRBJ2-7	TGTGCCAGCAGCCCTCCCGTGGCGCGGCGCGCGGCGCAGTACTTC	CASSPPVARRAAQYF
-	TRBD2	TRBV7-9	TRBJ2-7	TGTGCCAGCAGCTTAGGGTCTAGCGGGAGTCCCTACGAGCAGTACTTC	CASSLGSSGSPYEQYF
-	-	TRBV13	TRBJ1-6	TGTGCCAGCAGCTACGGGGATTATAATTCACCCCTCCACTTT	CASSYGDYNSPLHF
-	-	TRBV6-6	TRBJ1-2	TGTGCCAGCAGTTACGCGGGGACCTTCAACTATGGCTACACCTTC	CASSYAGTFNYGYTF
-	-	TRBV5-4	TRBJ1-6	TGTGCCAGCAGCTTGGCGACAGAGGCTGGTTCACCCCTCCACTTT	CASSLATEAGSPLHF
-	-	TRBV11-2	TRBJ2-1	TGTGCCAGCAGCGGCCTAGAGCGGGCGAGCTCCTACAATGAGCAGTTCTTC	CASSGLERASSYNEQFF
-	-	TRBV7-9	TRBJ2-5	TGTGCCAGCAGCCAGTCTCGGGGATCAGAGACCCAGTACTTC	CASSQSRGSETQYF
-	TRBD1	TRBV9	TRBJ1-1	TGTGCCAGCAGCTCGACGACAGGGGGCGGTCGCACTGAAGCTTTCTTT	CASSSTTGGGRTEAFF
-	-	TRBV4-3	TRBJ1-1	TGCGCCAGCAGCCAAGATGGCACCATGAACACTGAAGCTTTCTTT	CASSQDGTMNTEAFF
-	-	TRBV7-2	TRBJ1-5	TGTGCCAGCAGCTTATTAGCCTTCAATCAGCCCCAGCATTTT	CASSLLAFNQPQHF
-	-	TRBV6-5	TRBJ1-5	TGTGCCAGCAGCGAGCTTGGTTATAGCAATCAGCCCCAGCATTTT	CASSELGYSNQPQHF
-	-	TRBV28	TRBJ1-5	TGTGCCAGCAGTCCATCGGGGGGTACCCAGCCCCAGCATTTT	CASSPSGGTQPQHF
-	-	TRBV3-1/TRBV3-2	TRBJ2-5	TGTGCCAGCAGACGAAGACAGTTAGACCAAGAGACCCAGTACTTC	CASRRRQLDQETQYF
-	-	TRBV6-5	TRBJ2-3	TGTGCCAGCAGGCCGAGGGTGGAGAGCACAGATACGCAGTATTTT	CASRPRVESTDTQYF
-	-	TRBV6-6	TRBJ1-2	TGTGCCAGCAGTTACTCGAGGGTCCGGGATGGCTACACCTTC	CASSYSRVRDGYTF
-	TRBD2	TRBV11-2	TRBJ2-5	TGTGCCAGCAGCTTTCTAGCGGGAGGACCGTACCAAGAGACCCAGTACTTC	CASSFLAGGPYQETQYF
-	-	TRBV6-1	TRBJ1-5	TGTGCCAGCAGTGAAGCGCGGGGGGAGGTCGGTCAGCCCCAGCATTTT	CASSEARGEVGQPQHF
-	-	TRBV10-2	TRBJ2-7	TGCGCCAGCAGTGAAGGGGTTACCTACGAGCAGTACTTC	CASSEGVTYEQYF
-	TRBD1	TRBV30	TRBJ1-1	TGTGCCTGGAGACAGGGGGAAATGAACACTGAAGCTTTCTTT	CAWRQGEMNTEAFF
-	-	TRBV15	TRBJ1-5	TGTGCCACCAGGTCAGGGTTGGGGTCTCATCAGCCCCAGCATTTT	CATRSGLGSHQPQHF
-	TRBD1	TRBV5-1	TRBJ1-1	TGCGCCAGCAGCGACAAAAATGGACAGGGGGCCCCCTTTGGCACTGAAGCTTTCTTT	CASSDKNGQGAPFGTEAFF